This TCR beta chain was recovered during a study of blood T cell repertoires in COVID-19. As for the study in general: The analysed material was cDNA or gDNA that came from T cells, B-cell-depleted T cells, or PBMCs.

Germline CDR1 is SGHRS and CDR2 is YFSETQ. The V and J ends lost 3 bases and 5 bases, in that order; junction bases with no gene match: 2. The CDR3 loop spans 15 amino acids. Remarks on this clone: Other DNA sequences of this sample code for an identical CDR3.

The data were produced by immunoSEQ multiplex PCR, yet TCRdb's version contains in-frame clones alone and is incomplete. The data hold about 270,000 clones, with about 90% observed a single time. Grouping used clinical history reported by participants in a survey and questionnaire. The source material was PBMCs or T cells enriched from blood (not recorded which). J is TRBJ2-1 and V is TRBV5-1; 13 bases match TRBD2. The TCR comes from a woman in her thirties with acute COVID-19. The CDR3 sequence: CASSYGTSGNNEQFF. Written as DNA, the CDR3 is TGCGCCAGCAGCTACGGGACTAGCGGGAACAATGAGCAGTTCTTC.